This record concerns one T cell receptor (beta chain) sequence. The CDR3 end is not reached by the read, which stops 3 residues before it; the germline J gene fills it in. V lost 3 bases, J lost 0 bases, and 4 bases stayed unmatched. This CDR3 region has 16 residues. Germline CDR1 DFQATT, CDR2 SNEGSKA (reference sequence). The source of the sample is a study of T cells in women clearing cervical HPV infection. Study information: Blood came at first lesion visit for cases, post-clearance for controls. Case blood was drawn a median approximately 160 days after lesion detection.

Each participant carried one incident cervical HPV16 infection only. Cervical HPV DNA detected by MY09/MY11 PCR, typed by dot-blot. The data were produced by immunoSEQ multiplex PCR, yet TCRdb's version contains in-frame clones alone and is incomplete. The sample has about 32,000 clones; the top ten hold less than 9%. The chain employs TRBV20-1 and TRBJ1-4, with 10 bases that match TRBD1. The source material was blood buffy coat. The TCR originated in a woman aged 18-70 years with a cervical HPV16 infection that either progressed to CIN3+ or cleared (not recorded which). Incomplete CDR3 DNA: TGCAGTGCTAGTAGGGACAGGGGATCAACTAATGAAAAA. Amino acids: CSASRDRGSTNEK. From start to end, the CDR3 is CSASRDRGSTNEKLFF.